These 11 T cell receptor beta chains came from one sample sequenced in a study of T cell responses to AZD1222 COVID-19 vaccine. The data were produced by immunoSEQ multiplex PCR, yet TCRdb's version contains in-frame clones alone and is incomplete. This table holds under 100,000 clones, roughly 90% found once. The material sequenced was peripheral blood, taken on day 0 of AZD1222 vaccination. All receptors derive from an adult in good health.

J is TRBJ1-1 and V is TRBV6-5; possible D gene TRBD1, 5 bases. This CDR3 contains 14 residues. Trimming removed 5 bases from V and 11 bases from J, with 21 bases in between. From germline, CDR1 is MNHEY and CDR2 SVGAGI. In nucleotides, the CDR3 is TGTGCCAGCAGTACACTCGCGGGGCGGAGTACGGCTTTCTTT. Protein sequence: CASSTLAGRSTAFF.

DNA of the CDR3: TGTGCCAGCAGTGAAGGGGCGACAGGCAATCAGCCCCAGCATTTT. Its translation: CASSEGATGNQPQHF. J is TRBJ1-5 and V is TRBV2, with D maybe TRBD1 (5 bases). Trimming stripped 1 base from V and 2 bases from J, with 9 bases between. CDR3 length: 15 residues. Looked up from germline, CDR1 is SNHLY and CDR2 is FYNNEI.

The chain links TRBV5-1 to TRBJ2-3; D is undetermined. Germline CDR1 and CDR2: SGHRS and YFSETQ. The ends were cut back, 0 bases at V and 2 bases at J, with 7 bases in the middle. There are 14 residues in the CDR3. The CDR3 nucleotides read TGCGCCAGCAGCTTGGAGGTGACCACAGATACGCAGTATTTT. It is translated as CASSLEVTTDTQYF.

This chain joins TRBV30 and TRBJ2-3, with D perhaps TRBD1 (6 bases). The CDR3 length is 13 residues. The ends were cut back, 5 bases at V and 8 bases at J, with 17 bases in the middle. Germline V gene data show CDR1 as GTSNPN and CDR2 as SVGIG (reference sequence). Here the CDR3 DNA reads TGTGCCTGGGTCAGGGGTCTGCGCACTACGCAGTATTTT. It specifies CAWVRGLRTTQYF. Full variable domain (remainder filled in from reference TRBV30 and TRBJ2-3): SQTIHQWPATLVQPVGSPLSLECTVEGTSNPNLYWYRQAAGRGLQLLFYSVGIGQISSEVPQNLSASRPQDRQFILSSKKLLLSDSGFYLCAWVRGLRTTQYFGPGTRLTVL.

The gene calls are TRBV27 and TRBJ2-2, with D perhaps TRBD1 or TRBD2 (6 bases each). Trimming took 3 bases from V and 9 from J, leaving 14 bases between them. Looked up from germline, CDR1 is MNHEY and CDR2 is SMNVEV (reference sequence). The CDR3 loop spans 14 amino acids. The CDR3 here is CASSFNPGGRELFF. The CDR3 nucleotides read TGTGCCAGCAGTTTTAATCCCGGGGGCCGGGAGCTGTTTTTT.

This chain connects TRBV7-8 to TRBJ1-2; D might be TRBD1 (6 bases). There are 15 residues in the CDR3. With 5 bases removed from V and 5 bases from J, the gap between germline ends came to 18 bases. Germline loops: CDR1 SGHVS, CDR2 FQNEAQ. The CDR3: CASSPRRGLDYGYTF. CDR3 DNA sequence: TGTGCCAGCAGCCCCCGGAGGGGGTTGGATTATGGCTACACCTTC. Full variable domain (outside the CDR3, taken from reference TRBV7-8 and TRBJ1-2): GAGVSQSPRYKVAKRGQDVALRCDPISGHVSLFWYQQALGQGPEFLTYFQNEAQLDKSGLPSDRFFAERPEGSVSTLKIQRTQQEDSAVYLCASSPRRGLDYGYTFGSGTRLTVV.

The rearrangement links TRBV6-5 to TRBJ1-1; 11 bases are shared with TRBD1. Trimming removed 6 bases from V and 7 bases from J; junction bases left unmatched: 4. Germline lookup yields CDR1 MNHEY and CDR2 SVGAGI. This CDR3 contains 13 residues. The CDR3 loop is CASRGDRGFEAFF. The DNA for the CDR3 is TGTGCCAGCAGGGGGGACAGGGGGTTTGAAGCTTTCTTT.

For the CDR3, the DNA is TGCAGCGTTGAAGATCTTGTAGCGGGGTCCTACAATGAGCAGTTCTTC. This gives the protein CSVEDLVAGSYNEQFF. V gene TRBV29-1 combines with J gene TRBJ2-1, with TRBD2 identical over 8 bases. The germline CDR1 and CDR2 sequences are SQVTM and ANQGSEA. Trimming took 0 bases from V and 1 from J; bases not matched to a gene: 5. The CDR3 length is 16 residues.

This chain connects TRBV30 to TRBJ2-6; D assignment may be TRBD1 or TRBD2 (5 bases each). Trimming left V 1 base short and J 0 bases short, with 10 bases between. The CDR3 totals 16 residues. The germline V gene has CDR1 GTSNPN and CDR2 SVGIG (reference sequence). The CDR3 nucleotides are TGTGCCTGGAGTGGGGGACCGAACTCTGGGGCCAACGTCCTGACTTTC. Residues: CAWSGGPNSGANVLTF.

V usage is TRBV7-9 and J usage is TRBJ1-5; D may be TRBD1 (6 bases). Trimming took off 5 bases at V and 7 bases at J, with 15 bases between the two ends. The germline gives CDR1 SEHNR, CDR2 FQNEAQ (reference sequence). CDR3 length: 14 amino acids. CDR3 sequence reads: CASSQGNRDQPQHF. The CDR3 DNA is TGTGCCAGCAGCCAAGGAAACAGGGACCAGCCCCAGCATTTT.

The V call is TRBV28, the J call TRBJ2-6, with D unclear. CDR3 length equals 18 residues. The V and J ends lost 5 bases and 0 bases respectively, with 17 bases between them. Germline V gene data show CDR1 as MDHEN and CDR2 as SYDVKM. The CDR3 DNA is TGTGCCAGCAGTCCTCAAGGATTATCTCCCTCTGGGGCCAACGTCCTGACTTTC. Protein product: CASSPQGLSPSGANVLTF.